These 5 T cell receptor beta chains came from one sample sequenced in a study of T cell responses to AZD1222 COVID-19 vaccine. This table comes from immunoSEQ multiplex PCR, and its TCRdb copy is limited to in-frame clones, with some not included. The sample contains roughly 120,000 clones, 70% to 90% of which appear only once. Sample: peripheral blood, taken on day 0 of AZD1222 vaccination. These receptors all come from an adult in good health.

The rearrangement links TRBV7-2 to TRBJ2-2; D gene uncertain. V was pared by 1 base and J by 6 bases, with 15 bases between. The germline gives CDR1 SGHTA, CDR2 FQGNSA. This CDR3 is 16 amino acids long. The CDR3 here is CASSLVGSRTAGELFF. The CDR3 coding sequence is TGTGCCAGCAGCTTAGTAGGGTCCCGGACGGCCGGGGAGCTGTTTTTT.

This chain joins TRBV10-2 and TRBJ2-6, with no clear D. Germline CDR1 and CDR2: WSHSY and SAAADI. This CDR3 has 16 amino acids. The germline V and J ends were trimmed by 6 bases and 0 bases, with 12 bases remaining between them. The DNA for the CDR3 is TGCGCCAGCAGAGAGGCACCAAACTCTGGGGCCAACGTCCTGACTTTC. This translates into CASREAPNSGANVLTF.

The chain employs TRBV5-1 and TRBJ2-7; 9 bases match TRBD1. Germline trimming cut 6 bases from V and 2 bases from J; bases unmatched to any gene: 6. Germline loops: CDR1 SGHRS, CDR2 YFSETQ. The CDR3 covers 14 residues. This CDR3 reads CASTSQGAAYEQYF. CDR3 DNA: TGCGCCAGCACGTCACAGGGGGCGGCCTACGAGCAGTACTTC. The complete variable domain, with remaining parts taken from reference TRBV5-1 and TRBJ2-7, reads KAGVTQTPRYLIKTRGQQVTLSCSPISGHRSVSWYQQTPGQGLQFLFEYFSETQRNKGNFPGRFSGRQFSNSRSEMNVSTLELGDSALYLCASTSQGAAYEQYFGPGTRLTVT.

This chain connects TRBV18 to TRBJ1-1, with TRBD1 identical over 7 bases. This CDR3 comprises 14 residues. Losses at the gene ends were 2 bases for V and 1 base for J; bases not matched to a gene: 1. The germline V gene has CDR1 KGHSH and CDR2 LQKENI. The CDR3 protein is CASSPDRANTEAFF. For the CDR3, the DNA is TGTGCCAGCTCACCAGACAGGGCGAACACTGAAGCTTTCTTT.

This chain connects TRBV7-2 to TRBJ2-1, with 13 bases fitting TRBD2. This CDR3 has 15 amino acids. CDR1 SGHTA and CDR2 FQGNSA come from the germline V gene. V lost 3 bases to trimming and J lost 5 bases; unmatched junction nucleotides: 1. The CDR3, as DNA: TGTGCCAGCAGCTTGGGACTAGCGGGGAACAATGAGCAGTTCTTC. Amino acid sequence: CASSLGLAGNNEQFF.